Listed here is a single TCR beta chain. Its antigen is as yet unknown. A modified ARM-PCR protocol with three rounds of nested PCR amplified TCRbeta. TCRdb recomputed calls from the multiplex PCR reads with MiXCR, one row per CDR3 protein. This sample carries 70,000 or so distinct CDR3 sequences, 60% of them seen once, and the ten largest clones take roughly a fifth. The record originates from a study of tumor and adjacent non-tumor tissue in lung cancer. Study-level background: The patients, 10 men and a few women, were 31 to 76 with stage I to III disease. Whole-study findings and limits: Top 100 clones took a larger repertoire share in normal lung. TCR diversity was significantly greater in tumor than normal lung tissue.

RNA was extracted from bulk tissue without any cell sorting. Donors were chemotherapy-naive, newly diagnosed lung cancer surgical patients in China, August–late 2014. This CDR3 is built from 16 residues. Germline-derived CDR1 and CDR2 are MNHEY and SVGAGI. V lost 5 bases and J 2 bases, leaving 16 bases between the germline ends. The sequenced material came from lung tumor tissue. The source is a man between 50 and 59 years old with non-small cell lung cancer. The chain combines TRBV6-5 with TRBJ2-1; D perhaps matches TRBD1 (5 bases). CDR3 sequence (DNA): TGTGCCAGCAGTACGGACACGACCCCTCCCTACAATGAGCAGTTCTTC. Encoded protein: CASSTDTTPPYNEQFF.